Sequencing of this T cell receptor (beta chain) was carried out in a study of cytomegalovirus exposure and HLA in healthy donors (dated by TCRdb to the late 2010s). About the investigation overall: An earlier analysis of 550 to 700 of the donors reported 250 to 300 Gb of sequence data and roughly 110 million unique TCR beta sequences from some 180 million T cells. Of the 398 genotyped donors, 81% were placed in the genetic ancestry cluster associated with self-reported Caucasian donors. Several DR-DQ haplotypes were treated as single units for association and clustering because of strong linkage in the cohort. On average, roughly 250,000 unique TCR beta nucleotide sequences were sequenced per donor among 350 to 400 genotyped donors of the cohort, with roughly 18% of those sequences being non-productive. A later analysis re-analyzed previously published TCR beta repertoires from hundreds of donors and added high-resolution HLA genotyping to study TCR occurrence patterns. Every repertoire in the discovery cohort had been generated on one and the same sequencing platform. The study combined high-throughput TCR immunosequencing, statistical association of individual TCRs with disease status, and machine learning to predict cytomegalovirus infection status. Roughly 300 gigabases of sequencing data and approximately 84 million unique TCR sequences were included in an early release covering about 700 HLA-typed donors. In an earlier analysis of about 590 of the donors, high-throughput TCR beta sequencing was used to judge whether each TCR beta V gene segment behaved as functional or pseudogenic. Rather than drawing on any new phenotypic data, the later analysis identified candidate immune exposures from TCR beta sequences and the way those sequences occurred across donors. Along with the roughly 700-subject first cohort, a separate validation cohort of approximately 110 different subjects was used. Typing coverage differed by locus: A, B, C, DRB1 and DQB1 were typed in roughly 629-630 donors, DQA1 in 522, DPA1 in around 610, and DPB1 in 450 to 480. Both class I and class II loci were covered by HLA typing, at four-digit resolution. Genome-wide SNP genotypes for about 60% of the roughly 700 donors were used in a later genetic analysis, which treated that subset as a discovery cohort. The study aimed to test whether cataloging public T cell receptors could reveal signatures of past pathogen exposure. Using immunosequencing, the study profiled T cell repertoires from roughly 650 subjects and related those repertoires to cytomegalovirus serostatus. Donor age, sex, ethnicity and CMV serostatus were compiled together with the repertoire data.

What the study reported, not specific to this receptor: A later analysis associated about 17,000 TCR beta sequences with specific HLA alleles at a false discovery rate of 0.05. In a later genetic analysis, fewer N-insertions in productive TCRs were reported among donors in an Asian-associated ancestry cluster than the roughly 700-donor mean. This cohort had only TCR beta chains sequenced, and the lack of alpha or paired-chain data limited which features could be detected. Strong co-occurrence of HLA alleles, especially DR and DQ, made assigning TCR associations to individual alleles difficult. V-gene and J-gene trimming of TCR beta chains was associated with a missense DCLRE1C variant in a later genetic analysis, and the association was replicated in an independent cohort. Roughly 17 rarely observed V segments, including chromosome 9 orphons, were excluded from the earlier analysis of about 500 of the donors because counts were too low. In a later analysis, HLA-associated TCR beta chains were found to be more clonally expanded and to have lower generation probabilities than equally common non-associated chains. A cluster of highly shared sequence variants was judged likely to represent a technical artifact of the sequencing pipeline. The authors suggested that the approach could potentially be extended to other disease states and immunological phenotypes. In an earlier analysis of some 550 of the donors, most TCR beta V segments were observed in productive rearrangements about 87% or about 30% of the time, broadly matching IMGT annotations. The 87-base-pair reads could not distinguish some IMGT-functional V segments, including TRBV6-2 and TRBV6-3, so those segments were excluded. Across donors, most TCR sequences were observed very rarely, whereas some public TCRs were present in many individuals. Linkage disequilibrium might explain the correlated functional status among segregating V segments, but an unknown experimental factor could not be ruled out. A later analysis reported that several top co-occurrence clusters appeared linked to parvovirus B19, influenza, CMV and Epstein-Barr virus. For the cohort, immune exposure information was limited to CMV serostatus. In the study, some 180 TCR beta chains were listed as associated with cytomegalovirus. A further reported finding was that TCR beta sequences accurately predicted the HLA-A and HLA-B alleles for most subjects in the first cohort. A later analysis found that most CMV-associated TCR beta chains appeared HLA-restricted, with HLA associations seemingly driven largely by CMV exposure. The classifier was reported to diagnose cytomegalovirus status with high specificity and sensitivity in both the original and validation cohorts. The presence/absence analyses assumed that sequencing depth was roughly uniform across donors, and that assumption may not be true. In vitro tests confirmed that a few of the cytomegalovirus-associated TCR beta chains recognize cytomegalovirus antigens. Because HLA typing was unavailable for some donors at each locus, only the typed subset was used in association tests. In a later analysis, TCR association rates were found to vary across HLA loci, with the most associated TCRs seen for DRB1 alleles and the fewest for HLA-C alleles.

The germline V gene provides CDR1 KGHSH and CDR2 LQKENI. For this chain, trimming is 9 bases at the V end and 5 bases at the J end, and the number of junction bases without a gene match is 4. Inclusive of the bounding cysteine and phenylalanine, the CDR3 is 12 residues long. Only the CDR3 portion is preserved as DNA: 36 bases, with reading frame beginning at the first base. On this clone itself: The clone's antigen remains unknown. Per-base qualities were not stored, and no clone one base away is much larger.

Libraries were made using the immunoSEQ multiplex PCR assay. For the multiplex PCR, a mixture combining 60 forward primers for TCR Vbeta segments and 13 reverse primers for TCR Jbeta segments was used. A multiplex PCR assay on genomic DNA amplified the CDR3 region of rearranged TCR beta genes. On the Illumina HiSeq System, the amplified TCR beta libraries were sequenced as 87-base-pair reads. The source study handled its data this way. A later analysis counted about 80 million unique TCR beta chains across the 600 to 850 repertoires, and roughly 11 million of these chains were shared by at least two donors. Raw reads were error-corrected and collapsed into unique sequences with a nearest-neighbor algorithm that merged closely related sequences to remove PCR and sequencing errors. V, D and J gene segments were assigned by aligning CDR3 sequences to IMGT reference sequences. For a sequence to be retained, a match of at least six nucleotides was required to both a V gene segment and a J gene segment. A rearrangement was called productive if the CDR3 had no stop codons and remained in frame with V and J, and every other rearrangement was called non-productive. CDR3 was defined according to IMGT convention as the region running from the second conserved V-encoded cysteine to the conserved J-encoded phenylalanine. The earlier analysis of about 570 of the donors excluded any sequence lacking an unambiguous match to a single V gene segment. An earlier analysis of fewer than 650 of the donors classified V segments as functional when productive rearrangements were above 56.7% and as segregating when the standard deviation between donors was above 5%. To diagnose cytomegalovirus status from the catalog of TCR beta chain sequences, a statistical classification framework was built. In a later analysis, V and J genes were assigned by comparing TCR nucleotide sequences against IMGT/GENE-DB human TR gene sequences. In a later analysis, CDR3 sequences and most-parsimonious VDJ recombination scenarios were assigned using the TCRdist pipeline. In a later analysis, each TCR beta chain was defined by its CDR3 amino acid sequence together with its V-gene family, and reads lacking a unique V-gene family were excluded. As a way to deal with suspected cross-contamination and a sequencing artifact, a later analysis dropped more than 500 nucleotide sequences that were highly shared and had low generation probability. In a later analysis, a clonal expansion index was calculated for each public chain from normalized within-repertoire ranks of inferred template counts. In a later analysis, generation probabilities were computed using a VDJ recombination model fitted to out-of-frame rearrangements, and the results were checked against IGoR. In a later analysis, hypergeometric tests were used to score TCR-TCR, TCR-HLA and TCR-CMV co-occurrence, with a repertoire-size bias correction applied to TCR pairs. In a later analysis, false discovery rates were estimated by permuting HLA or CMV assignments 20 times. In a later analysis, co-occurring TCRs were grouped using DBSCAN, with TCRdist sequence similarity added in when clustering inside HLA-allele-positive subsets. Co-occurrence clustering excluded repertoires with fewer than 30,000 or more than 120,000 public chains, plus five with anomalous nucleotide sharing. TCRdb obtained this table from immuneACCESS and retained in-frame rearrangements with V and J assigned. These tables miss some clones; where compared with another copy, unresolved V genes account for less than half of the shortfall, and the remainder is unexplained. The D gene and trimming were derived from the DNA, and the V and J assignments and clone size from that table. The sample data list roughly 40,000 clones, and about 50% of these were observed just once. Around 10% of the sample lies in the top ten.

The cohort was made up of under 800 healthy bone marrow donors. Cohort members were all nominally healthy when sampled, although unrecorded immune exposures were likely present. CMV serostatus was recorded as positive for some 300 and negative for about 50% of the 666 cohort members, whereas no CMV serostatus was recorded for the donor in question. A peripheral blood sample was provided by each donor, and peripheral blood mononuclear cells were used for TCR beta sequencing. Genomic DNA extraction from the blood cell samples was performed with the Qiagen DNeasy Blood Extraction Kit. The V and J genes are TRBV18 and TRBJ2-5; TRBD1 aligns with 9 central bases. The sample comprised PBMCs. The TCR was taken from a human donor in good health. The DNA reads as follows: TGTGCCAGTACCGGGACAGGGGAGACCCAGTACTTC. This gives the protein CASTGTGETQYF.